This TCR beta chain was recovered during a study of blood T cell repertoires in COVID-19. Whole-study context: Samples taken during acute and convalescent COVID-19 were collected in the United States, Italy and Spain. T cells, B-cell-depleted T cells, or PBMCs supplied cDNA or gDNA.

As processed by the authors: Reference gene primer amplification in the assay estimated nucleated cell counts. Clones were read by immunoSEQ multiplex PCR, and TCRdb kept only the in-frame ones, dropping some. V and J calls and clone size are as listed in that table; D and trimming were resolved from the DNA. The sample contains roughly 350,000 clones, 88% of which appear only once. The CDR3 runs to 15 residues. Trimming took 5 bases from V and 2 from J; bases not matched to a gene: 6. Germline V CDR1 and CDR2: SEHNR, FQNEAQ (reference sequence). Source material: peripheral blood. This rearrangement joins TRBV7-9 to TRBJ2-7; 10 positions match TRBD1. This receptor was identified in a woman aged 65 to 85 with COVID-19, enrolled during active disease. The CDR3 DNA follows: TGTGCCAGCAGCCCCGGACAGGGGGTGGCCTACGAGCAGTACTTC. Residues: CASSPGQGVAYEQYF.